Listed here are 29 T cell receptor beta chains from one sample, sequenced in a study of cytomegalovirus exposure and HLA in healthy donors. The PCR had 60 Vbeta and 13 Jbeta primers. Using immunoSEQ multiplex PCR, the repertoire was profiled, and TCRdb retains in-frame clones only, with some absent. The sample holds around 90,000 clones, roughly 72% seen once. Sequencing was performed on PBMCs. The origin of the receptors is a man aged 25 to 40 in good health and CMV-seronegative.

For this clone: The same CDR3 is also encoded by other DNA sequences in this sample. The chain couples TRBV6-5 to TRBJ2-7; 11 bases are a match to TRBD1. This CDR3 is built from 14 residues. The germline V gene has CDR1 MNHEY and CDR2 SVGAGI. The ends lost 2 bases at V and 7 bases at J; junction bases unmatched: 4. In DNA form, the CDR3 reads TGTGCCAGCAGTTACACCGGGACAGGGGGAGAGCAGTACTTC. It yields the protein CASSYTGTGGEQYF.

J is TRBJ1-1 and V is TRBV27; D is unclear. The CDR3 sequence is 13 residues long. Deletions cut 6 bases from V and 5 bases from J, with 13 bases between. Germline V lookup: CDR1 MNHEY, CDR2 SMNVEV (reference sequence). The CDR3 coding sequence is TGTGCCAGCAGATTCCTTCTACGGACTGAAGCTTTCTTT. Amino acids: CASRFLLRTEAFF.

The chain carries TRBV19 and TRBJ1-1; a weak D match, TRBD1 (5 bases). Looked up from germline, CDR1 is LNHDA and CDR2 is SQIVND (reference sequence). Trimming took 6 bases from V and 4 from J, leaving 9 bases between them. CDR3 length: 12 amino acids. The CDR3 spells CASRAGGTEAFF. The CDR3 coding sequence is TGTGCCAGTAGGGCGGGGGGCACTGAAGCTTTCTTT.

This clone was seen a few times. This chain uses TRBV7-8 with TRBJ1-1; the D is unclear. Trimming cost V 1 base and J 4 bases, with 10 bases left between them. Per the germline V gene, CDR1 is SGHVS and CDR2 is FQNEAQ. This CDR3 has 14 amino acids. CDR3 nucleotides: TGTGCCAGCAGCTTAGATGCCCCCAGCACTGAAGCTTTCTTT. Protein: CASSLDAPSTEAFF.

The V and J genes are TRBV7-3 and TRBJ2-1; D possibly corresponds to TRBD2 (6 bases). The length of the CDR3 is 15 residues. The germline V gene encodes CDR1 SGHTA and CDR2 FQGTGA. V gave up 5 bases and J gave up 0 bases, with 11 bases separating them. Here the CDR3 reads CASSPATSSYNEQFF. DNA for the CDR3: TGTGCCAGCAGCCCAGCGACTAGCTCCTACAATGAGCAGTTCTTC.

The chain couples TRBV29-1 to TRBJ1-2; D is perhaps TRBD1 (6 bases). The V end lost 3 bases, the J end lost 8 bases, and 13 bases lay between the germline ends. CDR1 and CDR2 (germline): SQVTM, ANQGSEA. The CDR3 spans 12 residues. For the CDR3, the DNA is TGCAGCGTTGACACAGGGCTAGGAGGCTACACCTTC. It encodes CSVDTGLGGYTF.

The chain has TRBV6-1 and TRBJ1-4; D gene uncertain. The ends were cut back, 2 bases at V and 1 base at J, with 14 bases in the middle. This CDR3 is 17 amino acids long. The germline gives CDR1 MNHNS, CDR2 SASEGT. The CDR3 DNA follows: TGTGCCAGCAGTGAAAAGGGCGGGAAGGTAACTAATGAAAAACTGTTTTTT. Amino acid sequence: CASSEKGGKVTNEKLFF.

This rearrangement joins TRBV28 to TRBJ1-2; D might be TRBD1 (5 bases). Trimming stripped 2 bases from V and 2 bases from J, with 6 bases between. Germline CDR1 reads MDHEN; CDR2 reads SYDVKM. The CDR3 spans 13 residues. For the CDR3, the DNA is TGTGCCAGCAGTTTACAGGGAAACTATGGCTACACCTTC. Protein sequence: CASSLQGNYGYTF.

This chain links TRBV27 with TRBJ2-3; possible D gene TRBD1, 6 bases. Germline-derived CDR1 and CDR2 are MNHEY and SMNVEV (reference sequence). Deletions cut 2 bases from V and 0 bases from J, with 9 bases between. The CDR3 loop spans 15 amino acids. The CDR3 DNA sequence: TGTGCCAGCAGTTTACTGGGGGCAAGCACAGATACGCAGTATTTT. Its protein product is CASSLLGASTDTQYF.

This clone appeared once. The CDR3 reads CASSLDSFQGAFF. The CDR3, as DNA: TGTGCCAGCAGCTTAGATAGCTTCCAGGGAGCTTTCTTT. The genes are TRBV7-2 and TRBJ1-1; maybe TRBD1 (5 bases). V dropped 1 base and J dropped 10 bases, with 13 bases sitting between them. CDR3 length equals 13 residues. Germline lookup yields CDR1 SGHTA and CDR2 FQGNSA.

The CDR3 spells CASSLVAPPYEQYF. For the CDR3, the DNA is TGTGCCAGCAGCTTAGTGGCTCCCCCCTACGAGCAGTACTTC. The chain links TRBV7-9 to TRBJ2-7; no firm D call. The ends were cut back, 1 base at V and 2 bases at J, with 9 bases in the middle. In germline, CDR1 is SEHNR, CDR2 FQNEAQ (reference sequence). CDR3 size: 14 residues.

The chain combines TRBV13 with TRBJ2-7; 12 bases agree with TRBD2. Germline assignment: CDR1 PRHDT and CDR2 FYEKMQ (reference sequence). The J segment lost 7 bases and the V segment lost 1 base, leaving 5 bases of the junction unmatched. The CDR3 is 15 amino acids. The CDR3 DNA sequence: TGTGCCAGCAGCTTAGAACTAGCGGGGGGCGGGGAGCAGTACTTC. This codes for CASSLELAGGGEQYF.

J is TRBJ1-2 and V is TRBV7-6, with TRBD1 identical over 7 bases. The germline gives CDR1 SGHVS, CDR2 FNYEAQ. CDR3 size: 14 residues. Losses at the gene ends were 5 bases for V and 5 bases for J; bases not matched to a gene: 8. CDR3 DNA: TGTGCCAGCAGCCCACAGGCAGGGGGGTATGGCTACACCTTC. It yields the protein CASSPQAGGYGYTF.

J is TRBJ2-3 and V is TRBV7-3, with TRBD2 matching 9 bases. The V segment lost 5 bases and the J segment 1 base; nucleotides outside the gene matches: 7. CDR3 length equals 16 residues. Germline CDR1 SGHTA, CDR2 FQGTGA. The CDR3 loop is CASSPLAGEGTDTQYF. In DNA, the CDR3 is TGTGCCAGCAGCCCGTTAGCGGGAGAGGGCACAGATACGCAGTATTTT.

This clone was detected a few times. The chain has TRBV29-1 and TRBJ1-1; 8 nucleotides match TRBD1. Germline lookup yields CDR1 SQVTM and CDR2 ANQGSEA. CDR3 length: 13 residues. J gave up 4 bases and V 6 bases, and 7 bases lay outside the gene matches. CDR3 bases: TGCAGCGTGAGGACAGGGTACGGCACTGAAGCTTTCTTT. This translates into CSVRTGYGTEAFF. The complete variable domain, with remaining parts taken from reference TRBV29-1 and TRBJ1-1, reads SAVISQKPSRDICQRGTSLTIQCQVDSQVTMMFWYRQQPGQSLTLIATANQGSEATYESGFVIDKFPISRPNLTFSTLTVSNMSPEDSSIYLCSVRTGYGTEAFFGQGTRLTVV.

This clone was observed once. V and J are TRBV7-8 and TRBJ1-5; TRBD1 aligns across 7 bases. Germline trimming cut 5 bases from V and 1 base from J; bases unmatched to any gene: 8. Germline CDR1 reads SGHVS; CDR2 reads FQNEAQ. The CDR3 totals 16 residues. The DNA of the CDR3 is TGTGCCAGCAGCCAAGTCCGGGACAGAAGCAATCAGCCCCAGCATTTT. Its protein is CASSQVRDRSNQPQHF.

In nucleotides, the CDR3 is TGTGCCAGCAGCTCTTCGGGGGGAGGGGAGACCCAGTACTTC. Its protein is CASSSSGGGETQYF. The chain employs TRBV7-8 and TRBJ2-5, with 7 nucleotides matching TRBD2. V gave up 4 bases and J gave up 5 bases; unmatched junction bases: 7. Looked up from germline, CDR1 is SGHVS and CDR2 is FQNEAQ. CDR3 length: 14 residues.

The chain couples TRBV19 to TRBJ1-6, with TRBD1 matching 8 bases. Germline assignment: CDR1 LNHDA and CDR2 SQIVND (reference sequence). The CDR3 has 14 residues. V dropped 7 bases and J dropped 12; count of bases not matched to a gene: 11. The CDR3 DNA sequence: TGTGCCAGTAATAAACAGGGGGATTTGAGACCCCTCCACTTT. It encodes CASNKQGDLRPLHF.

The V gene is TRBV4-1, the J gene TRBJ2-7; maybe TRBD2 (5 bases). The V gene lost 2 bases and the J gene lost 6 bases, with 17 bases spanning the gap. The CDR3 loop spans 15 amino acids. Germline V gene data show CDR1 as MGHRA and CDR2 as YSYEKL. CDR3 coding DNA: TGCGCCAGCAGCCAAAAGCCCGAGGGCCGCGGCGAGCAGTACTTC. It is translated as CASSQKPEGRGEQYF.

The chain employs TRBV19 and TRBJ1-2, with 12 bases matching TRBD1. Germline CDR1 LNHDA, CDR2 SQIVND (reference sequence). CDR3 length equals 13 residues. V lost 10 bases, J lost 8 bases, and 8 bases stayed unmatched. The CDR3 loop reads CATRDRGHRGYTF. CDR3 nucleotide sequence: TGTGCCACACGGGACAGGGGGCACCGAGGCTACACCTTC.

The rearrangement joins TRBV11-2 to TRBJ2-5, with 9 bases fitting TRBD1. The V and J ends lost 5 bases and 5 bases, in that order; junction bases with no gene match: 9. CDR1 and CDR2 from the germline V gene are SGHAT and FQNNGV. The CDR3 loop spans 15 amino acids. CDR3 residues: CASSPNRGRAETQYF. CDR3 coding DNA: TGTGCCAGCAGCCCTAACAGGGGGCGCGCCGAGACCCAGTACTTC.

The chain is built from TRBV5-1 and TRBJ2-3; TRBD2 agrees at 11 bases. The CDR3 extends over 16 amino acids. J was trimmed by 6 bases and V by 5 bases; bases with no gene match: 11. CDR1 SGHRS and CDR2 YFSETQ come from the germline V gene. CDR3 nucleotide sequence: TGCGCCAGCAGAACCGGGACTAGCGGAAAAGCTGATACGCAGTATTTT. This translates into CASRTGTSGKADTQYF.

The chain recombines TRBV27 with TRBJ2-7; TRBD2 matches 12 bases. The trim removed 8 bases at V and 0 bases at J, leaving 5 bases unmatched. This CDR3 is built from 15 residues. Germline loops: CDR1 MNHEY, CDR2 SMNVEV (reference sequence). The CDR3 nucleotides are TGTGCCAGCCCCAGGACTAGCGGGGACTCCTACGAGCAGTACTTC. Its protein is CASPRTSGDSYEQYF.

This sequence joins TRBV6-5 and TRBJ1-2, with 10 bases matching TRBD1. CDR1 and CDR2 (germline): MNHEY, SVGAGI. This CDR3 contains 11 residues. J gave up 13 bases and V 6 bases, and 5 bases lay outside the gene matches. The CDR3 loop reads CASSSGQGGTF. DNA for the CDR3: TGTGCCAGCAGCAGTGGACAGGGGGGCACCTTC.

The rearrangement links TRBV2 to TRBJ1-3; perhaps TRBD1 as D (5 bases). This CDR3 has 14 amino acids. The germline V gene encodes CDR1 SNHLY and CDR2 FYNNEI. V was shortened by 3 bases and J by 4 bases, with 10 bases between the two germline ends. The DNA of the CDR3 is TGTGCCAGCAGTGAGGCAGGGTCGGGAAACACCATATATTTT. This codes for CASSEAGSGNTIYF.

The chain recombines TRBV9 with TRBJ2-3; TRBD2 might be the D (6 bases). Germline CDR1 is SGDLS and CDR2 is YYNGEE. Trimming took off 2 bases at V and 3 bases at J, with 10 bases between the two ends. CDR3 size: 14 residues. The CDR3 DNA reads TGTGCCAGCAGCGTGGGGCTAGCGACAGATACGCAGTATTTT. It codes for CASSVGLATDTQYF.

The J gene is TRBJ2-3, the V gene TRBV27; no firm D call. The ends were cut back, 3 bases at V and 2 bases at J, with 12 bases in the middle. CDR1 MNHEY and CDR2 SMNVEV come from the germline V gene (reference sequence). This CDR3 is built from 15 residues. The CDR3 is CASSFVSQITDTQYF. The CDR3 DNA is TGTGCCAGCAGTTTCGTTTCCCAGATCACAGATACGCAGTATTTT.

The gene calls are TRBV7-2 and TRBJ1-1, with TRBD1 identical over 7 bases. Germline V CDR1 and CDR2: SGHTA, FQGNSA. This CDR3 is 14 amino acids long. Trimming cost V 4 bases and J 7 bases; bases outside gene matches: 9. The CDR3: CASSSPLTGFEAFF. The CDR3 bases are TGTGCCAGCAGCTCGCCACTGACAGGGTTTGAAGCTTTCTTT. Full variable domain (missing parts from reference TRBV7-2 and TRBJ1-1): GAGVSQSPSNKVTEKGKDVELRCDPISGHTALYWYRQSLGQGLEFLIYFQGNSAPDKSGLPSDRFSAERTGGSVSTLTIQRTQQEDSAVYLCASSSPLTGFEAFFGQGTRLTVV.

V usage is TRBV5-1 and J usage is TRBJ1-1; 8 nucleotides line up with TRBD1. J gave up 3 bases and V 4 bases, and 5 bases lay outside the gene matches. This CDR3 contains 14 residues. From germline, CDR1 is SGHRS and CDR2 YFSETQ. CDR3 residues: CASSADRVDTEAFF. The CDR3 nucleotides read TGCGCCAGCAGCGCGGACAGGGTGGACACTGAAGCTTTCTTT.